The clone carrying this TCR beta chain was counted a few times. The CDR3 runs 18 residues. V lost 4 bases and J 0 bases, leaving 20 bases between the germline ends. CDR1 is SGHKS and CDR2 is YYEKEE in the germline V gene (reference sequence). How the authors handled the data: Amplifying reference gene primers gave estimates of nucleated cell counts. The protocol was immunoSEQ multiplex PCR, while the TCRdb copy is restricted to in-frame clones and leaves out a portion. V and J calls plus clone size are reproduced from that table; the DNA served to infer D and trimming. The data hold over 45,000 clones, with 87% observed a single time. The sample is drawn from a study of blood T cell repertoires in COVID-19.

This receptor was identified in a man aged 40-49 years with COVID-19, enrolled during active disease. The sample taken for sequencing was peripheral blood. This chain connects TRBV5-5 to TRBJ1-3; D is unresolved. The DNA for the CDR3 is TGTGCCAGCAGCAAGGAGCGGTGGGTGGCAGACTCTGGAAACACCATATATTTT. It translates to CASSKERWVADSGNTIYF.